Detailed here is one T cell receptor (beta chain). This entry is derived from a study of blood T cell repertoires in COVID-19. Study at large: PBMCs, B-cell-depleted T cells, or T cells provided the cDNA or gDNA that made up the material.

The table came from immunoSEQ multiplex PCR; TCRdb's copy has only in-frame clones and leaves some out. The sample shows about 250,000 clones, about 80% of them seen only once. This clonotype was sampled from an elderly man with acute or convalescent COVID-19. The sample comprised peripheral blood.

The DNA for the CDR3 is TGCGCCAGCAGCTTGGCCAGGGCAGCTAACACCGGGGAGCTGTTTTTT. This sequence encodes CASSLARAANTGELFF. This chain links TRBV5-1 with TRBJ2-2, with a possible D match to TRBD1 (5 bases). Germline V gene sequence: CDR1 SGHRS, CDR2 YFSETQ. Trimming removed 0 bases at V and 2 bases at J, with 11 bases between. This CDR3 has 16 residues.